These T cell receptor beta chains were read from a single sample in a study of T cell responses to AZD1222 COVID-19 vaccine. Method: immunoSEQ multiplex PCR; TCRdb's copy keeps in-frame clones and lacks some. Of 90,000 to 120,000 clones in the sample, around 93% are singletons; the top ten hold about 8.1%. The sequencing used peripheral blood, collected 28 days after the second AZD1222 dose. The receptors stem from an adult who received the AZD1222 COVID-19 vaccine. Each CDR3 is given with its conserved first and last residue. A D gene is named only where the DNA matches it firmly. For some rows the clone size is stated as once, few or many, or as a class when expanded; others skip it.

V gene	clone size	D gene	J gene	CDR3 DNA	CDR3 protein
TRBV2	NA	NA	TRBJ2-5	TGTGCCAGCATCGACCAGCTGGCTCGGACAGAAGAGACCCAGTACTTC	CASIDQLARTEETQYF
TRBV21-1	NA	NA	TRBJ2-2	TGTGCCAGAGGACTAGCCAGGACTAGCGTCCCCGGGGAGCTGTTTTTT	CARGLARTSVPGELFF
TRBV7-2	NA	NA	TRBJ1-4	TGTGCCAGCAGCCCCCGGGAAGAGAGGGAAAAACTGTTTTTT	CASSPREEREKLFF
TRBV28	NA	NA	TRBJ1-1	TGTGCCAGCAGTTGGGGGGGCACTGAAGCTTTCTTT	CASSWGGTEAFF
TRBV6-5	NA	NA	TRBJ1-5	TGTGCCAGCACTCAGCTGGGTTGGAATCAGCCCCAGCATTTT	CASTQLGWNQPQHF
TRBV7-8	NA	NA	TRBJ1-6	TGTGCCAGCAGCTTAGCGCGACGCAATTCACCCCTCCACTTT	CASSLARRNSPLHF
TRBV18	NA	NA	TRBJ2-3	TGTGCCAGCTCACCACCGTCAGGGGTGGGAACAGATACGCAGTATTTT	CASSPPSGVGTDTQYF
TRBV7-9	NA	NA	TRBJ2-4	TGTGCCAGCAGCCCCCCGGACGTACTAGCCAAAAACATTCAGTACTTC	CASSPPDVLAKNIQYF
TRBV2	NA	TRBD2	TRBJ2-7	TGTGCCACCCTTGGCGGGGGGCCCTCCTACGAGCAGTACTTC	CATLGGGPSYEQYF
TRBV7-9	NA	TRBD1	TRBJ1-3	TGTGCCAGCAGCTATGGACAGGGAGGCCCCCTCTCTGGAAACACCATATATTTT	CASSYGQGGPLSGNTIYF
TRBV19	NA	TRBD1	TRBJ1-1	TGTGCCAGTAGTATAGGACAGGGGGCTGAAGCTTTCTTT	CASSIGQGAEAFF
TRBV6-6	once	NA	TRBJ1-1	TGTGCCAGCAGAGACACAGGGACTGAAGCTTTCTTT	CASRDTGTEAFF
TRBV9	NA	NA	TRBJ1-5	TGTGCCAGCAGCGCTCAGGGTATGGGTCAGCCCCAGCATTTT	CASSAQGMGQPQHF
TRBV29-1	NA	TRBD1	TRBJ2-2	TGCAGCGTTGAAGATAGGACAGGGGCGACCACCGGGGAGCTGTTTTTT	CSVEDRTGATTGELFF
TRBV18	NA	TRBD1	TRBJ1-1	TGTGCCAGCTCACCACGGCAGGGGGCGACTGAAGCTTTCTTT	CASSPRQGATEAFF
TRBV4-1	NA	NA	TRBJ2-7	TGCGCCAGCAGCCAAGATTACAACGAGCAGTACTTC	CASSQDYNEQYF
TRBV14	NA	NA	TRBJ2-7	TGTGCCAGCAGCCAAGGGCTTCTGAGACATAGGGCCAACGAGCAGTACTTC	CASSQGLLRHRANEQYF
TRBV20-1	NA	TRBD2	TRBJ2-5	TGCAGTGCTAGTACTCCGAAGGCTAGCGGGGGCTTCCAAGAGACCCAGTACTTC	CSASTPKASGGFQETQYF
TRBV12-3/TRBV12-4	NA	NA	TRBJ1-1	TGTGCCAGCAGTTTGGGTGTTAGCACTGAAGCTTTCTTT	CASSLGVSTEAFF
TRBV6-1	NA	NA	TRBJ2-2	TGTGCCAGCAGTGAACGCGGGTACGGCGGGGAGCTGTTTTTT	CASSERGYGGELFF
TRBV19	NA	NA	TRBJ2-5	TGTGCCAGTAAAGAACAGGGACAAGAGACCCAGTACTTC	CASKEQGQETQYF
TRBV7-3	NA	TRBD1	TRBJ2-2	TGTGCCAGCAGCTCCCGAGGACAGGGGTATAACACCGGGGAGCTGTTTTTT	CASSSRGQGYNTGELFF
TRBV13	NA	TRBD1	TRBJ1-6	TGTGCCAGCAGCTTAACGTGGGACAGGGATAATTCACCCCTCCACTTT	CASSLTWDRDNSPLHF
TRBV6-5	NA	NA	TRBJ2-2	TGTGCCAGCAGTTACAGGGGGGCGAACACCGGGGAGCTGTTTTTT	CASSYRGANTGELFF
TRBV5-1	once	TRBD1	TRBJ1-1	TGCGCCAGCAGCCCGGACAGGGGAAACAACAGGGGGACTGAAGCTTTCTTT	CASSPDRGNNRGTEAFF
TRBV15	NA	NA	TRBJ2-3	TGTGCCACCAGCAGAGCTGTAACAGATACGCAGTATTTT	CATSRAVTDTQYF
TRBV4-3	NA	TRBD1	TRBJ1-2	TGCGCCAGCAGCCAAGATCAGGGGGCGAACTATGGCTACACCTTC	CASSQDQGANYGYTF
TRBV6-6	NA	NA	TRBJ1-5	TGTGCCAGCAATATACTGATAAATCAGCCCCAGCATTTT	CASNILINQPQHF
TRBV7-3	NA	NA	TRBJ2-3	TGTGCCAGCAGCTTACGGGGGGCCCCGGGGGATACGCAGTATTTT	CASSLRGAPGDTQYF
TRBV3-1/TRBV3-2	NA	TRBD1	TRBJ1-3	TGTGCCAGCAGCCGAGGCGGTACAGGGGGCTCTGGAAACACCATATATTTT	CASSRGGTGGSGNTIYF
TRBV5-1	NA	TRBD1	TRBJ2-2	TGCGCCAGCAGCTTCCCGGGACAGGTCGTTACAACCGGGGAGCTGTTTTTT	CASSFPGQVVTTGELFF
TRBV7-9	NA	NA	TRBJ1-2	TGTGCCAGCAGCTCGAAGGGACAAGACCTCTATGGCTACACCTTC	CASSSKGQDLYGYTF
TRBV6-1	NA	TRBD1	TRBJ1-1	TGTGCCAGCAGGGAAGACAGGGGGAACACTGAAGCTTTCTTT	CASREDRGNTEAFF
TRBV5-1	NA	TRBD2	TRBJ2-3	TGCGCCAGCAGCTTAGCGGGAGTAGGGACAGATACGCAGTATTTT	CASSLAGVGTDTQYF
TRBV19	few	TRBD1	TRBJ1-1	TGTGCCAGTAGGACAGGGGGATGGACTGAAGCTTTCTTT	CASRTGGWTEAFF
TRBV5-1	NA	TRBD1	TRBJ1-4	TGCGCCAGCAGCCCTGGACAGGGGGCAACTAATGAAAAACTGTTTTTT	CASSPGQGATNEKLFF
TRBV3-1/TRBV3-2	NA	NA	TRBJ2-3	TGTGCCAGCAGCCAAGACGGGCAGGGCTCAGATACGCAGTATTTT	CASSQDGQGSDTQYF
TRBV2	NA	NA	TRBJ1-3	TGTGCCAGCAGGCGGTTGGGGAACTCTGGAAACACCATATATTTT	CASRRLGNSGNTIYF
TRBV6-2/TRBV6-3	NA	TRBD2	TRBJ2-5	TGTGCCAGCAGCTCACTAGCGGGGGGGAAAGAGACCCAGTACTTC	CASSSLAGGKETQYF
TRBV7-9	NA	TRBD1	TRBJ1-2	TGTGCCAGCAGTCGTCCCGGGACAGGGTACGGCTACACCTTC	CASSRPGTGYGYTF
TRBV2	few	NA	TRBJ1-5	TGTGCCAGCTTGGTCCAGCCTGATCAGCCCCAGCATTTT	CASLVQPDQPQHF
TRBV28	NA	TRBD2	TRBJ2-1	TGTGCCAGCAGACTAGCGGGAGTCAATGAGCAGTTCTTC	CASRLAGVNEQFF
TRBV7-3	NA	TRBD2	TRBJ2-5	TGTGCCAGCAGCTTAACGGGCCTAGCGGGGGGGCCGGAGACCCAGTACTTC	CASSLTGLAGGPETQYF
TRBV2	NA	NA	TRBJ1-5	TGTGCCAGCGCCGAATTACAGGGCGTTGGAAATCAGCCCCAGCATTTT	CASAELQGVGNQPQHF
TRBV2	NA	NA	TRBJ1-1	TGTGCCAGCAGTGTAGGGAGAGACACTGAAGCTTTCTTT	CASSVGRDTEAFF
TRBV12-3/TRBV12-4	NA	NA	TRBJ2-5	TGTGCCAGCAGCGCAGTGAGCCAAGAGACCCAGTACTTC	CASSAVSQETQYF
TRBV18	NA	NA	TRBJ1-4	TGTGCCAGCTCCCCACCTCTGGGCGCTGCAACTAATGAAAAACTGTTTTTT	CASSPPLGAATNEKLFF
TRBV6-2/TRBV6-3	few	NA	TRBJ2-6	TGTGCCAGCAGCGTCGACAGCTCTGGGGCCAACGTCCTGACTTTC	CASSVDSSGANVLTF
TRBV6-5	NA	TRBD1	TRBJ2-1	TGTGCCAGCAGTTACGAACAGGGGACCTACAATGAGCAGTTCTTC	CASSYEQGTYNEQFF
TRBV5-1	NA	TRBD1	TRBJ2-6	TGCGCCAGCAGCGTTGGGACAGGGGGGTCTGGGGCCAACGTCCTGACTTTC	CASSVGTGGSGANVLTF
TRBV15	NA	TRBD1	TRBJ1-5	TGTGCCACCAGCAGAGGACAGGGACAACATAGCAATCAGCCCCAGCATTTT	CATSRGQGQHSNQPQHF
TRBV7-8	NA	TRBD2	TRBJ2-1	TGTGCCAGCAGCCGAGGCCCTAGCGGGAGAAACGATGAGCAGTTCTTC	CASSRGPSGRNDEQFF
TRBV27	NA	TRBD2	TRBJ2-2	TGTGCCAGCAATAAGCAACTAGCGGGAGTTTATACCGGGGAGCTGTTTTTT	CASNKQLAGVYTGELFF
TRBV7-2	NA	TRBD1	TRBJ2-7	TGTGCCAGCAGCTTAGATCCCAGCAGGGGGCGCGACTACGAGCAGTACTTC	CASSLDPSRGRDYEQYF
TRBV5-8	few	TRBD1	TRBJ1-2	TGTGCCAGCAGCTTAATCACCGGGACAGGTCCGGGCTACACCTTC	CASSLITGTGPGYTF